This TCR beta chain derives from a study of T cell changes during pregnancy in multiple sclerosis. The V end lost 2 bases, the J end lost 4 bases, and 10 bases lay between the germline ends. CDR1 is SGHDT, CDR2 YYEEEE, per germline. There are 14 residues in the CDR3. Profiled with immunoSEQ multiplex PCR; TCRdb holds only in-frame clones, not every one. The sample consists of roughly 40,000 clones, over 80% of them appearing once. The receptor was isolated from a female donor with multiple sclerosis, enrolled in a pregnancy study. The V call is TRBV5-6, the J call TRBJ1-3, with D possibly being TRBD1 (6 bases). The input for sequencing was CD4+ T cells from peripheral blood mononuclear cells, taken before pregnancy. This CDR3 reads CASSLQGPGNTIYF. CDR3 bases: TGTGCCAGCAGCTTACAGGGTCCGGGAAACACCATATATTTT.